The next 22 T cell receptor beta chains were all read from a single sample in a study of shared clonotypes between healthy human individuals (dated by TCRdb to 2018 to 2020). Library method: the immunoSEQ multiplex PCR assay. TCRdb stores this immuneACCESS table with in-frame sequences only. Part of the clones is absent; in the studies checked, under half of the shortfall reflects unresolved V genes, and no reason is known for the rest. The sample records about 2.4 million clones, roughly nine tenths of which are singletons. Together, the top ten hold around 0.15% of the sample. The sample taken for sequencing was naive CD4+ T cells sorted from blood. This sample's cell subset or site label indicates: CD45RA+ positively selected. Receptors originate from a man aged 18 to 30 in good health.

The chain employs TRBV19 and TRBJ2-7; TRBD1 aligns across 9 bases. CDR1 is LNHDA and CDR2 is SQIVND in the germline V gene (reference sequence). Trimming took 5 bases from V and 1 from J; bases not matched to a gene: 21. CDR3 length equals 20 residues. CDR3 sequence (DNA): TGTGCCAGTAGTGCCCCCGGAGGGACAGGGCGCCCACCAAAATCCTACGAGCAGTACTTC. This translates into CASSAPGGTGRPPKSYEQYF.

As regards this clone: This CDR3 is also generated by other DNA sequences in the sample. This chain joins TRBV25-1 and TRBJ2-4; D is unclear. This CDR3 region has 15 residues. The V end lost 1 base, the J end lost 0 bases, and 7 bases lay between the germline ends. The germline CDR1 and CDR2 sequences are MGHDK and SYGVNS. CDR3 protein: CASSESLLAKNIQYF. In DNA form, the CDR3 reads TGTGCCAGCAGTGAATCTTTGTTAGCCAAAAACATTCAGTACTTC.

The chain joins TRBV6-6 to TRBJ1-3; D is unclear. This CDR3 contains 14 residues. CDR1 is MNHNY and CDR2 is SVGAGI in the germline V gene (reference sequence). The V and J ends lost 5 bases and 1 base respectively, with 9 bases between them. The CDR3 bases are TGTGCCAGCAGTCCCGACCTGTCTGGAAACACCATATATTTT. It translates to CASSPDLSGNTIYF.

CDR3 nucleotides: TGTGCCAGCAGTCCCCAAGGGGGGGCGTTCTATGGCTACACCTTC. It codes for CASSPQGGAFYGYTF. The chain has TRBV5-4 and TRBJ1-2, with a possible D match to TRBD1 (6 bases). This CDR3 contains 15 residues. Germline assignment: CDR1 SGHNT and CDR2 YYREEE (reference sequence). V was trimmed by 5 bases and J by 4 bases, leaving 18 bases between them. Using reference TRBV5-4 and TRBJ1-2 for the parts outside the CDR3, the full variable domain is ETGVTQSPTHLIKTRGQQVTLRCSSQSGHNTVSWYQQALGQGPQFIFQYYREEENGRGNFPPRFSGLQFPNYSSELNVNALELDDSALYLCASSPQGGAFYGYTFGSGTRLTVV.

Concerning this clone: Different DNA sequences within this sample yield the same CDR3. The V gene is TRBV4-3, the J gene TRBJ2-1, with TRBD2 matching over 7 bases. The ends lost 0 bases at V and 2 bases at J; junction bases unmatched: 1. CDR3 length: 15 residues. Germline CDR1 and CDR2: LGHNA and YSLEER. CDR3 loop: CASSQEGLTYNEQFF. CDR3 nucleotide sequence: TGCGCCAGCAGCCAAGAGGGACTAACCTACAATGAGCAGTTCTTC.

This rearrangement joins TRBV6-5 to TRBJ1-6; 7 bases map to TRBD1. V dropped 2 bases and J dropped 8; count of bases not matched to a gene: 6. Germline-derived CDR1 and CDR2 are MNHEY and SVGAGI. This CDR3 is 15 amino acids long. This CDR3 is CASSYRDRLYSPLHF. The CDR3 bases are TGTGCCAGCAGTTACCGGGACAGACTCTATTCACCCCTCCACTTT.

The DNA of the CDR3 is TGTGCCACCAGCAGAGATGTCCCGCTCGGGGAGGGCCAGAAGGGCCCCTACGAGCAGTACTTC. Its protein product is CATSRDVPLGEGQKGPYEQYF. The chain joins TRBV15 to TRBJ2-7; 7 bases map to TRBD2. The CDR3 covers 21 residues. The junction had 22 bases not matched to a gene; V was cut back by 0 bases and J by 2 bases. Germline CDR1 and CDR2: LNHNV and YYDKDF (reference sequence).

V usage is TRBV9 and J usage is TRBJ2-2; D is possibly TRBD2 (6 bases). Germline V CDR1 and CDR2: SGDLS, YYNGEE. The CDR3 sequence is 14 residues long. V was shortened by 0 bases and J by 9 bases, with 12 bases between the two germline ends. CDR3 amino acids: CASSVETSGRELFF. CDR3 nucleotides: TGTGCCAGCAGCGTAGAGACTAGTGGGCGGGAGCTGTTTTTT.

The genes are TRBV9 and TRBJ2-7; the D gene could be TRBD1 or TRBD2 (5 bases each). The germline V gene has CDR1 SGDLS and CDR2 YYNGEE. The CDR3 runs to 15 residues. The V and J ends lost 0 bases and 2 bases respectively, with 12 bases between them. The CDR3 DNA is TGTGCCAGCAGCGTAGGGAGGACAACAGCCTACGAGCAGTACTTC. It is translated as CASSVGRTTAYEQYF.

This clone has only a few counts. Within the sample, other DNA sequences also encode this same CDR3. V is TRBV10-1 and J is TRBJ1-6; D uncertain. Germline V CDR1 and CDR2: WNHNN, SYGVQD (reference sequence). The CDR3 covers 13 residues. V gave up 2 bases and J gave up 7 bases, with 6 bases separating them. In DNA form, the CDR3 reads TGCGCCAGCAGTGAGGGATTAAATTCACCCCTCCACTTT. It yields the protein CASSEGLNSPLHF.

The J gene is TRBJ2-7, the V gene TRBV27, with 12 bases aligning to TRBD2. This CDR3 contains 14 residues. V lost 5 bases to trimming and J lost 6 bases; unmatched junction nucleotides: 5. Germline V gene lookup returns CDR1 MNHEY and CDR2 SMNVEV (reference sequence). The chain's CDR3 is CASSTLAGGGEQYF. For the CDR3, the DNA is TGTGCCAGCAGTACCCTAGCGGGAGGGGGCGAGCAGTACTTC.

This chain's CDR3 is CASSKRDSSQPQHF. Here the CDR3 DNA reads TGTGCCAGCAGTAAAAGGGACAGTAGTCAGCCCCAGCATTTT. The gene calls are TRBV27 and TRBJ1-5; 7 nucleotides line up with TRBD1. V trimming: 5 bases; J trimming: 6 bases; junction bases outside the gene matches: 7. This CDR3 is 14 amino acids long. Germline CDR1 is MNHEY and CDR2 is SMNVEV (reference sequence).

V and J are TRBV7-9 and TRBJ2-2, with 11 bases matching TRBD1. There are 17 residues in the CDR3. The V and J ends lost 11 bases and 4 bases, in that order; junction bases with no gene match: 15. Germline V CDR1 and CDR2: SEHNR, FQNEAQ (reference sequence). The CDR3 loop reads CAGLTDRGRVSTGELFF. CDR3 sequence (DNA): TGTGCCGGCCTGACGGACAGGGGGCGAGTCAGCACCGGGGAGCTGTTTTTT.

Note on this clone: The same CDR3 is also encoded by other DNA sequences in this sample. The CDR3 loop is CASSPGLYGYTF. The CDR3 DNA reads TGTGCCAGCAGCCCGGGACTCTATGGCTACACCTTC. The chain employs TRBV7-2 and TRBJ1-2, with D possibly TRBD1 on 5 matching bases. Per germline, CDR1 SGHTA and CDR2 FQGNSA. The V end was cut by 5 bases, the J end by 4 bases, with 8 bases between. This CDR3 is 12 amino acids long.

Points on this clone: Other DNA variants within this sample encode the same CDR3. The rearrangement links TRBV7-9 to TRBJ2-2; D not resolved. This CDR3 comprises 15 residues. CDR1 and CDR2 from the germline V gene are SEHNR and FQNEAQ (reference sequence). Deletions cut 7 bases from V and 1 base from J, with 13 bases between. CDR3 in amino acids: CASIKLGRNTGELFF. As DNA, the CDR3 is TGTGCCAGCATCAAGTTAGGTCGGAACACCGGGGAGCTGTTTTTT.

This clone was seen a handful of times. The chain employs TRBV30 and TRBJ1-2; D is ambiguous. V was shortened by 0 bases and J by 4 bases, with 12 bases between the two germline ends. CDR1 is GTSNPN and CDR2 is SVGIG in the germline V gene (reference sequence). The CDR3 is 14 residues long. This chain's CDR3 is CAWSVPGLGYGYTF. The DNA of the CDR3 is TGTGCCTGGAGTGTACCCGGACTCGGCTATGGCTACACCTTC.

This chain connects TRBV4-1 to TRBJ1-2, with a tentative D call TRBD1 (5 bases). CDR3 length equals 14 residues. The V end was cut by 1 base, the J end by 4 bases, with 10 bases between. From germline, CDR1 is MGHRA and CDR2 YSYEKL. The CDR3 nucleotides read TGCGCCAGCAGCCAAGCGGGGGTTAGCTATGGCTACACCTTC. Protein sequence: CASSQAGVSYGYTF.

The CDR3, as DNA: TGTGCCAGCGTACAGCTTGTAGATGGCTACACCTTC. Its translation is CASVQLVDGYTF. The chain combines TRBV6-1 with TRBJ1-2; D is undetermined. The CDR3 is made up of 12 amino acids. Germline-derived CDR1 and CDR2 are MNHNS and SASEGT. With 8 bases removed from V and 6 bases from J, the gap between germline ends came to 13 bases.

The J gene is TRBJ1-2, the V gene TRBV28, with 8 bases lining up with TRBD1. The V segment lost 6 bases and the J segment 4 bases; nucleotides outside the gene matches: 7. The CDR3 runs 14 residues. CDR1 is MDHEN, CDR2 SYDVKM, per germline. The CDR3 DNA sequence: TGTGCCAGCAGACTGGACAGGGCGGGCTATGGCTACACCTTC. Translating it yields CASRLDRAGYGYTF.

In DNA form, the CDR3 reads TGTGCCAGCTCACCGGAGACAGGGAGCTATGGCTACACCTTC. Protein product: CASSPETGSYGYTF. The chain links TRBV18 to TRBJ1-2; 7 nucleotides match TRBD1. V gave up 3 bases and J gave up 4 bases; unmatched junction bases: 5. The CDR3 is 14 residues long. Germline V gene lookup returns CDR1 KGHSH and CDR2 LQKENI.

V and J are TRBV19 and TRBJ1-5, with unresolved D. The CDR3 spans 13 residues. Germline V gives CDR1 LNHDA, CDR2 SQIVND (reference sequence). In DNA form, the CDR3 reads TGTGCTTCTCGAGGGCGGGAGGCTCAGCCCCAGCATTTT. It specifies CASRGREAQPQHF.

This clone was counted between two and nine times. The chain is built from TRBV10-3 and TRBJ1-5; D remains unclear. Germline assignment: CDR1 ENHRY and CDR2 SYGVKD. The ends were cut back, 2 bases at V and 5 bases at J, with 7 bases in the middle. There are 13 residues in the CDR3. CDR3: CAISERFDQPQHF. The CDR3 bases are TGTGCCATCAGTGAGCGTTTTGATCAGCCCCAGCATTTT.